The 31 T cell receptor beta chains presented below share a single source sample, sequenced in a study of blood T cell repertoires in COVID-19. Some clones are missing from TCRdb's copy, which holds only in-frame ones; the method was immunoSEQ multiplex PCR. The table shows roughly 250,000 clones, with around 88% occurring only once. The specimen sequenced was peripheral blood. Source of these receptors: a young man with acute or convalescent COVID-19.

This clone was picked up a small number of times. V is TRBV28 and J is TRBJ1-4, with TRBD1 matching over 8 bases. The length of the CDR3 is 16 residues. J lost 3 bases, V lost 6 bases, and 9 bases had no gene match. The germline CDR1 and CDR2 sequences are MDHEN and SYDVKM. CDR3 in DNA: TGTGCCAGCAGGGGGTCGGACAGGGTGTCTAATGAAAAACTGTTTTTT. Its protein is CASRGSDRVSNEKLFF.

The rearrangement joins TRBV15 to TRBJ2-7, with D unresolved. Germline V gene data show CDR1 as LNHNV and CDR2 as YYDKDF (reference sequence). The CDR3 is 15 residues long. The V and J ends lost 0 bases and 2 bases respectively, with 11 bases between them. CDR3 nucleotides: TGTGCCACCAGCAGAGATAAAGGCAGGACCTACGAGCAGTACTTC. The encoded protein is CATSRDKGRTYEQYF.

The genes are TRBV9 and TRBJ2-5; 7 bases fit TRBD1. V was clipped by 8 bases and J by 2 bases; unmatched bases: 3. Germline V CDR1 and CDR2: SGDLS, YYNGEE. The CDR3 extends over 12 amino acids. CDR3 residues: CASRGLQETQYF. The CDR3 bases are TGTGCCAGTAGGGGGCTGCAAGAGACCCAGTACTTC.

CDR3 DNA: TGTGCCAGCCTCAGGACAGATACGCAGTATTTT. Translation gives CASLRTDTQYF. The J gene is TRBJ2-3, the V gene TRBV6-6; no clear D gene. Trimming stripped 8 bases from V and 3 bases from J, with 6 bases between. The CDR3 covers 11 residues. Germline CDR1 MNHNY, CDR2 SVGAGI (reference sequence).

This clone was seen just once. This chain links TRBV25-1 with TRBJ1-5; 9 nucleotides agree with TRBD1. With 1 base clipped from V and 4 bases from J, the junction kept 8 bases outside the gene matches. CDR1 MGHDK and CDR2 SYGVNS come from the germline V gene. This CDR3 is 17 amino acids long. In DNA form, the CDR3 reads TGTGCCAGCAGTGAATTAGCGGGACAGGGTGCAAATCAGCCCCAGCATTTT. Encoded protein: CASSELAGQGANQPQHF. Based on the CDR3 plus reference TRBV25-1 and TRBJ1-5, the full variable domain is EADIYQTPRYLVIGTGKKITLECSQTMGHDKMYWYQQDPGMELHLIHYSYGVNSTEKGDLSSESTVSRIRTEHFPLTLESARPSHTSQYLCASSELAGQGANQPQHFGDGTRLSIL.

V gene TRBV6-5 combines with J gene TRBJ1-5, with D possibly matching TRBD1 (5 bases). This CDR3 is built from 16 residues. Trimming shortened V by 4 bases and J by 5 bases, and 18 bases separated the two germline ends. Germline values: CDR1 MNHEY, CDR2 SVGAGI. The chain's CDR3 is CASSSNRGGSYQPQHF. In nucleotides, the CDR3 is TGTGCCAGCAGTTCTAACCGGGGGGGATCCTATCAGCCCCAGCATTTT.

The chain employs TRBV5-6 and TRBJ2-7; D gene unclear. V shed 3 bases and J shed 9 bases, with 13 bases lying between them. Germline CDR1 is SGHDT and CDR2 is YYEEEE. CDR3 length: 12 amino acids. CDR3 bases: TGTGCCAGCAGCTCGAACTATTTCGCGCAGTACTTC. Its protein product is CASSSNYFAQYF.

V usage is TRBV28 and J usage is TRBJ2-2; 7 bases agree with TRBD1. In germline, CDR1 is MDHEN, CDR2 SYDVKM. J lost 5 bases, V lost 3 bases, and 6 bases had no gene match. The CDR3 is made up of 15 amino acids. The CDR3 DNA is TGTGCCAGCAGTTTCAGCGACAGGGAGACCGGGGAGCTGTTTTTT. Its translation is CASSFSDRETGELFF.

The V gene is TRBV5-1, the J gene TRBJ2-7; D is unresolved. CDR1 and CDR2 from the germline V gene are SGHRS and YFSETQ. The V gene lost 4 bases and the J gene lost 5 bases, with 10 bases spanning the gap. CDR3 length: 12 residues. The CDR3 DNA sequence: TGCGCCAGCAGCGACTCACCGGACGAGCAGTACTTC. Amino acid sequence: CASSDSPDEQYF.

This clone was seen a single time. The V gene is TRBV9, the J gene TRBJ1-2, with 10 bases lining up with TRBD1. The V segment lost 2 bases and the J segment 0 bases; nucleotides outside the gene matches: 7. This CDR3 has 17 residues. Germline V CDR1 and CDR2: SGDLS, YYNGEE. CDR3: CASSVGLGTGANYGYTF. The CDR3 DNA reads as TGTGCCAGCAGCGTCGGGTTGGGGACAGGGGCTAACTATGGCTACACCTTC.

In this sample, this clone turned up once. The chain joins TRBV10-1 to TRBJ2-7; the match to TRBD2 covers 7 bases. This CDR3 has 14 residues. Germline V gene data show CDR1 as WNHNN and CDR2 as SYGVQD (reference sequence). V was pared by 5 bases and J by 0 bases, with 4 bases of the junction left unmatched. Written as DNA, the CDR3 is TGCGCCAGCAGTTCCCGCGGGAGCTCCTACGAGCAGTACTTC. Residues: CASSSRGSSYEQYF.

This clone was seen ten or more times. The chain links TRBV10-3 to TRBJ2-1; D ambiguous. The CDR3 is made up of 13 amino acids. Germline values: CDR1 ENHRY, CDR2 SYGVKD. Trimming took off 4 bases at V and 5 bases at J, with 9 bases between the two ends. CDR3 amino acids: CAISGSVDNEQFF. The DNA for the CDR3 is TGTGCCATCAGTGGGTCTGTAGACAATGAGCAGTTCTTC.

The J gene is TRBJ1-2, the V gene TRBV11-1; possibly TRBD1 for D (6 bases). The CDR3 length is 14 residues. Trimming removed 4 bases from V and 4 bases from J, with 13 bases in between. Germline-derived CDR1 and CDR2 are SGHAT and FQDESV (reference sequence). CDR3 residues: CASSSTTGIYGYTF. As DNA, the CDR3 is TGTGCCAGCAGCTCGACTACAGGGATCTATGGCTACACCTTC.

The genes are TRBV5-4 and TRBJ2-3; 7 nucleotides match TRBD1. With V trimmed by 4 bases and J by 2 bases, 4 bases remained unmatched. The CDR3 spans 14 residues. Germline lookup yields CDR1 SGHNT and CDR2 YYREEE (reference sequence). Written as DNA, the CDR3 is TGTGCCAGCAGCCGGGACAGATACACAGATACGCAGTATTTT. As protein: CASSRDRYTDTQYF.

The V gene is TRBV7-9, the J gene TRBJ2-1, with 9 bases matching TRBD2. J was trimmed by 9 bases and V by 5 bases; bases with no gene match: 14. The germline V gene encodes CDR1 SEHNR and CDR2 FQNEAQ (reference sequence). This CDR3 is built from 16 residues. CDR3 sequence (DNA): TGTGCCAGCAGCCCCCGGGGTGAGCGGGAGGTCGGTGAGCAGTTCTTC. Its translation: CASSPRGEREVGEQFF. The full variable domain, rest sourced from reference TRBV7-9 and TRBJ2-1, is DTGVSQNPRHKITKRGQNVTFRCDPISEHNRLYWYRQTLGQGPEFLTYFQNEAQLEKSRLLSDRFSAERPKGSFSTLEIQRTEQGDSAMYLCASSPRGEREVGEQFFGPGTRLTVL.

The rearrangement links TRBV6-5 to TRBJ1-6, with 7 bases identical to TRBD1. Looked up from germline, CDR1 is MNHEY and CDR2 is SVGAGI. The V gene end was trimmed by 6 bases and the J gene end by 9 bases; junction bases not matched to a gene: 5. This CDR3 has 13 residues. CDR3 loop: CASSGDSSSPLHF. In DNA form, the CDR3 reads TGTGCCAGCAGCGGGGACAGCTCTTCACCCCTCCACTTT.

This chain links TRBV19 with TRBJ2-7, with D perhaps TRBD1 (5 bases). Germline V CDR1 and CDR2: LNHDA, SQIVND (reference sequence). Trimming took off 1 base at V and 4 bases at J, with 14 bases between the two ends. The CDR3 contains 15 residues. For the CDR3, the DNA is TGTGCCAGTAGTATAGCGCTGTGGCCAGGGTACGAGCAGTACTTC. Protein product: CASSIALWPGYEQYF.

The J gene is TRBJ1-2, the V gene TRBV15; 7 nucleotides line up with TRBD1. The junction had 13 bases not matched to a gene; V was cut back by 2 bases and J by 4 bases. From germline, CDR1 is LNHNV and CDR2 YYDKDF (reference sequence). The CDR3 runs to 17 residues. Here the CDR3 DNA reads TGTGCCACCAGCAGACATGGGACAGCCACATTCTCCTATGGCTACACCTTC. Protein product: CATSRHGTATFSYGYTF.

This chain uses TRBV3-1 (or the pseudogene TRBV3-2) with TRBJ2-7, with 9 bases identical to TRBD2. The V segment lost 5 bases and the J segment 2 bases; nucleotides outside the gene matches: 7. CDR1 LGHDT and CDR2 YNNKEL come from the germline V gene (reference sequence). CDR3 length equals 15 residues. DNA of the CDR3: TGTGCCAGCAGCTCGACTAGCGGAAGACCCTACGAGCAGTACTTC. Translating gives CASSSTSGRPYEQYF.

Notes on this clone: Other DNA sequences in this specimen translate into the identical CDR3. This sequence joins TRBV11-2 and TRBJ1-5, with a tentative D call TRBD1 (5 bases). The CDR3 length is 13 residues. The V end was cut by 5 bases, the J end by 7 bases, with 12 bases between. CDR1 and CDR2 (germline): SGHAT, FQNNGV. This CDR3 is CASSLERGQPQHF. The CDR3 coding sequence is TGTGCCAGCAGCCTCGAAAGGGGACAGCCCCAGCATTTT.

For the CDR3, the DNA is TGTGCCAGCATTTCCGGGACAGAAAACACTGAAGCTTTCTTT. It specifies CASISGTENTEAFF. The rearrangement joins TRBV28 to TRBJ1-1; 7 bases map to TRBD1. Trimming removed 7 bases from V and 2 bases from J; junction bases left unmatched: 7. This CDR3 contains 14 residues. Germline V gene lookup returns CDR1 MDHEN and CDR2 SYDVKM. Looking up the rest from reference TRBV28 and TRBJ1-1 gives the full variable domain: DVKVTQSSRYLVKRTGEKVFLECVQDMDHENMFWYRQDPGLGLRLIYFSYDVKMKEKGDIPEGYSVSREKKERFSLILESASTNQTSMYLCASISGTENTEAFFGQGTRLTVV.

This chain joins TRBV3-1 (or the pseudogene TRBV3-2) and TRBJ1-4; TRBD1 aligns across 8 bases. The CDR3 runs 14 residues. V lost 4 bases, J lost 6 bases, and 4 bases stayed unmatched. The V gene's germline CDR1 is LGHDT and CDR2 YNNKEL (reference sequence). CDR3 DNA sequence: TGTGCCAGCAGCCTCCGGACAGGGTATGAAAAACTGTTTTTT. The encoded protein is CASSLRTGYEKLFF.

On this clone: Compared with germline, one end of the junction differs, possibly owing to a read error. This CDR3 is CASSPRETEVSLVF. The CDR3 DNA is TGTGCCAGCTCACCACGTGAGACAGAAGTAAGCTTAGTCTTT. The chain uses TRBV18 and TRBJ1-1, with a tentative D call TRBD1 (5 bases). Germline-derived CDR1 and CDR2 are KGHSH and LQKENI. The CDR3 has 14 residues. Full variable domain (missing parts from reference TRBV18 and TRBJ1-1): NAGVMQNPRHLVRRRGQEARLRCSPMKGHSHVYWYRQLPEEGLKFMVYLQKENIIDESGMPKERFSAEFPKEGPSILRIQQVVRGDSAAYFCASSPRETEVSLVFGQGTRLTVV.

V is TRBV27 and J is TRBJ2-7; 7 nucleotides line up with TRBD1. CDR3 size: 14 residues. V shed 10 bases, J shed 3 bases, and the junction held 12 bases outside the gene matches. Germline values: CDR1 MNHEY, CDR2 SMNVEV (reference sequence). The CDR3 sequence: CATIPTGKGYEQYF. In DNA, the CDR3 is TGTGCCACCATTCCGACAGGGAAGGGCTACGAGCAGTACTTC.

The chain is built from TRBV4-1 and TRBJ2-7, with D possibly matching TRBD2 (5 bases). V lost 1 base to trimming and J lost 4 bases, with 23 bases between them. Germline V gives CDR1 MGHRA, CDR2 YSYEKL. This CDR3 has 18 residues. The CDR3 sequence is CASSQGRWKRDGNYEQYF. The DNA for the CDR3 is TGCGCCAGCAGCCAAGGGAGATGGAAGCGAGACGGGAATTACGAGCAGTACTTC.

CDR3 sequence (DNA): TGCGCCAGCAGCTTGGCCCCAGGGGTTAATGAAAAACTGTTTTTT. This sequence encodes CASSLAPGVNEKLFF. This chain joins TRBV5-1 and TRBJ1-4, with D possibly matching TRBD1 (6 bases). The V gene's germline CDR1 is SGHRS and CDR2 YFSETQ. V shed 0 bases and J shed 4 bases, with 10 bases lying between them. The CDR3 length is 15 residues.

The chain recombines TRBV6-2 or TRBV6-3 with TRBJ2-7; 8 positions match TRBD2. Trimming took 5 bases from V and 5 from J; bases not matched to a gene: 11. The CDR3 sequence is 15 residues long. Germline V gives CDR1 MNHEY, CDR2 SVGEGT. CDR3 bases: TGTGCCAGCAGTCCGGGGGGGGGAGCCTTTCACGAGCAGTACTTC. It specifies CASSPGGGAFHEQYF.

This sequence joins TRBV28 and TRBJ2-2, with 8 bases fitting TRBD1. This CDR3 is built from 15 residues. Germline V gene data show CDR1 as MDHEN and CDR2 as SYDVKM. The V and J ends lost 5 bases and 8 bases, in that order; junction bases with no gene match: 10. Here the CDR3 reads CASSVPGGADGELFF. CDR3 DNA sequence: TGTGCCAGCAGTGTCCCAGGGGGCGCAGATGGGGAGCTGTTTTTT.

This clone was counted between two and nine times. CDR3 protein: CASSSPGTVNGDNSPLHF. DNA for the CDR3: TGTGCCAGCAGCTCGCCGGGGACAGTCAACGGGGACAATTCACCCCTCCACTTT. The chain carries TRBV7-9 and TRBJ1-6; 7 bases match TRBD1. The germline gives CDR1 SEHNR, CDR2 FQNEAQ (reference sequence). Trimming removed 4 bases from V and 7 bases from J; junction bases left unmatched: 16. This CDR3 region has 18 residues.

The chain is built from TRBV28 and TRBJ1-4; TRBD1 might be the D (6 bases). CDR1 MDHEN and CDR2 SYDVKM come from the germline V gene. This CDR3 contains 14 residues. V was cut by 2 bases and J by 8 bases, with 12 bases left in between. CDR3 in amino acids: CASSLHIGTEKLFF. DNA of the CDR3: TGTGCCAGCAGTTTACATATTGGGACAGAAAAACTGTTTTTT. The full variable domain, with the rest looked up from reference TRBV28 and TRBJ1-4, is DVKVTQSSRYLVKRTGEKVFLECVQDMDHENMFWYRQDPGLGLRLIYFSYDVKMKEKGDIPEGYSVSREKKERFSLILESASTNQTSMYLCASSLHIGTEKLFFGSGTQLSVL.

The chain carries TRBV7-2 and TRBJ1-2; tentative D call: TRBD1 (6 bases). This CDR3 has 13 amino acids. Germline CDR1 and CDR2: SGHTA and FQGNSA. V was shortened by 3 bases and J by 4 bases, with 9 bases between the two germline ends. The CDR3 reads CASSLGTTYGYTF. The CDR3 DNA is TGTGCCAGCAGCTTGGGGACAACCTATGGCTACACCTTC.